One and the same sample provided the 27 T cell receptor beta chains below, sequenced in a study of cytomegalovirus exposure and HLA in healthy donors. 60 Vbeta and 13 Jbeta primers were used in PCR. TCRdb's table, derived via immunoSEQ multiplex PCR, lists solely in-frame clones and lacks some. Seen here are over 150,000 clones, roughly 76% observed once, and the top ten hold roughly an eighth. Sequencing input: PBMCs. These receptors came from a woman aged 45-65 years in good health and CMV-seronegative.

The chain employs TRBV28 and TRBJ1-4; D is unclear. Germline assignment: CDR1 MDHEN and CDR2 SYDVKM. This CDR3 comprises 14 residues. With 8 bases removed from V and 0 bases from J, the gap between germline ends came to 10 bases. CDR3 residues: CASRQRATNEKLFF. The CDR3 DNA sequence: TGTGCCAGCCGCCAGAGGGCAACTAATGAAAAACTGTTTTTT.

This clone was observed once. The chain has TRBV5-4 and TRBJ2-3; the D gene is possibly TRBD1 (6 bases). Per the germline V gene, CDR1 is SGHNT and CDR2 is YYREEE (reference sequence). V dropped 3 bases and J dropped 2 bases, with 16 bases sitting between them. There are 16 residues in the CDR3. CDR3 bases: TGTGCCAGCAGCTCGGTAGGGTCAGGGGCCACAGATACGCAGTATTTT. It encodes CASSSVGSGATDTQYF.

This clone was seen a single time. The rearrangement links TRBV6-1 to TRBJ1-2; D may be TRBD1 (5 bases). V was clipped by 6 bases and J by 3 bases, with 17 bases between them. Germline assignment: CDR1 MNHNS and CDR2 SASEGT. This CDR3 is 15 amino acids long. CDR3 residues: CASSHTPKGDYGYTF. For the CDR3, the DNA is TGTGCCAGCAGCCATACTCCGAAAGGGGACTATGGCTACACCTTC.

In this sample, this clone turned up many times. The rearrangement uses TRBV14 and TRBJ2-7; 10 bases align to TRBD1. V trimming: 4 bases; J trimming: 3 bases; junction bases outside the gene matches: 3. Germline V gives CDR1 SGHDN, CDR2 FVKESK. The CDR3 totals 14 residues. CDR3 nucleotide sequence: TGTGCCAGCAGCCGGACAGGGGGGATCTACGAGCAGTACTTC. This sequence encodes CASSRTGGIYEQYF. Based on the CDR3 plus reference TRBV14 and TRBJ2-7, the full variable domain is EAGVTQFPSHSVIEKGQTVTLRCDPISGHDNLYWYRRVMGKEIKFLLHFVKESKQDESGMPNNRFLAERTGGTYSTLKVQPAELEDSGVYFCASSRTGGIYEQYFGPGTRLTVT.

This clone was observed a single time. The chain combines TRBV5-1 with TRBJ2-6; 9 positions agree with TRBD1. The germline CDR1 and CDR2 sequences are SGHRS and YFSETQ. V gave up 4 bases and J gave up 4 bases; unmatched junction bases: 9. The CDR3 is 17 amino acids. The CDR3 is CASSPAGTGNGANVLTF. The CDR3 DNA reads TGCGCCAGCAGCCCGGCTGGGACAGGGAACGGGGCCAACGTCCTGACTTTC. Looking up the rest from reference TRBV5-1 and TRBJ2-6 gives the full variable domain: KAGVTQTPRYLIKTRGQQVTLSCSPISGHRSVSWYQQTPGQGLQFLFEYFSETQRNKGNFPGRFSGRQFSNSRSEMNVSTLELGDSALYLCASSPAGTGNGANVLTFGAGSRLTVL.

The rearrangement joins TRBV4-2 to TRBJ2-1; 10 nucleotides match TRBD2. Germline CDR1 reads LGHNA; CDR2 reads YNFKEQ. The CDR3 has 16 amino acids. With 2 bases clipped from V and 9 bases from J, the junction kept 10 bases outside the gene matches. CDR3: CASSQTLAGAWSEQFF. In DNA, the CDR3 is TGTGCCAGCAGCCAAACGCTAGCGGGAGCGTGGAGTGAGCAGTTCTTC.

V gene TRBV10-3 combines with J gene TRBJ2-7; D gene ambiguous. With 6 bases removed from V and 6 bases from J, the gap between germline ends came to 15 bases. This CDR3 spans 13 amino acids. Germline CDR1 reads ENHRY; CDR2 reads SYGVKD. The CDR3 bases are TGTGCCATCAGCACCCAGGTAAACCGCGAGCAGTACTTC. This sequence encodes CAISTQVNREQYF.

This chain links TRBV7-8 with TRBJ1-1; D perhaps matches TRBD1 (5 bases). In germline, CDR1 is SGHVS, CDR2 FQNEAQ. V lost 2 bases and J lost 6, with 7 bases in between. This CDR3 spans 12 amino acids. This chain's CDR3 is CASSLRGAEAFF. CDR3 in DNA: TGTGCCAGCAGCTTACGGGGGGCTGAAGCTTTCTTT. The whole variable domain, remainder taken from reference TRBV7-8 and TRBJ1-1, is GAGVSQSPRYKVAKRGQDVALRCDPISGHVSLFWYQQALGQGPEFLTYFQNEAQLDKSGLPSDRFFAERPEGSVSTLKIQRTQQEDSAVYLCASSLRGAEAFFGQGTRLTVV.

The chain uses TRBV5-4 and TRBJ2-1; D is possibly TRBD1 (6 bases). Germline assignment: CDR1 SGHNT and CDR2 YYREEE (reference sequence). V was pared by 0 bases and J by 6 bases, with 10 bases between. The CDR3 consists of 14 residues. The CDR3 DNA reads as TGTGCCAGCAGCTTGGCCCCAGGGGTCAATGAGCAGTTCTTC. Translated, it gives CASSLAPGVNEQFF.

V gene TRBV10-3 combines with J gene TRBJ2-5; 10 bases match TRBD2. The CDR3 totals 13 residues. The J segment lost 5 bases and the V segment lost 10 bases, leaving 7 bases of the junction unmatched. Germline V CDR1 and CDR2: ENHRY, SYGVKD. The DNA of the CDR3 is TGTGCCACCGCCGGGACTAGCGTGGAGACCCAGTACTTC. Protein product: CATAGTSVETQYF.

This clone was picked up one time. The chain has TRBV19 and TRBJ2-2, with D tentatively TRBD1 (5 bases). This CDR3 has 14 residues. V lost 5 bases and J 2 bases, leaving 9 bases between the germline ends. Germline-derived CDR1 and CDR2 are LNHDA and SQIVND (reference sequence). The CDR3, as DNA: TGTGCCAGTAGTCAGGGTTCAAACACCGGGGAGCTGTTTTTT. Translated, it gives CASSQGSNTGELFF.

This sequence joins TRBV7-9 and TRBJ2-7, with 10 bases identical to TRBD2. V shed 5 bases and J 4 bases; nucleotides not matched to a gene: 14. Germline values: CDR1 SEHNR, CDR2 FQNEAQ (reference sequence). The CDR3 has 17 amino acids. For the CDR3, the DNA is TGTGCCAGCAGCCCCACCGTAGGTCTAGCGGGAGCATACGAGCAGTACTTC. It yields the protein CASSPTVGLAGAYEQYF.

The chain combines TRBV7-9 with TRBJ2-5, with TRBD1 matching 7 bases. Germline CDR1 SEHNR, CDR2 FQNEAQ (reference sequence). The V gene end was trimmed by 0 bases and the J gene end by 1 base; junction bases not matched to a gene: 2. The CDR3 is 15 residues long. CDR3 sequence (DNA): TGTGCCAGCAGCTTAGCCGGACAGGCCCAAGAGACCCAGTACTTC. It yields the protein CASSLAGQAQETQYF.

This sequence joins TRBV28 and TRBJ1-2; 7 positions agree with TRBD1. The V gene end was trimmed by 5 bases and the J gene end by 4 bases; junction bases not matched to a gene: 10. CDR1 and CDR2 (germline): MDHEN, SYDVKM. This CDR3 region has 15 residues. CDR3 sequence: CASSALGQRSYGYTF. In DNA, the CDR3 is TGTGCCAGCAGTGCGCTGGGACAGCGAAGCTATGGCTACACCTTC.

Worth noting for this clone: Different DNA sequences within this sample yield the same CDR3. V usage is TRBV9 and J usage is TRBJ2-2; D is unclear. Germline V gene lookup returns CDR1 SGDLS and CDR2 YYNGEE. Trimming stripped 0 bases from V and 3 bases from J, with 6 bases between. This CDR3 comprises 14 residues. CDR3: CASSVAPDTGELFF. DNA for the CDR3: TGTGCCAGCAGCGTAGCCCCAGACACCGGGGAGCTGTTTTTT.

This rearrangement joins TRBV6-5 to TRBJ2-2, with 8 bases identical to TRBD1. Germline CDR1 reads MNHEY; CDR2 reads SVGAGI. With 7 bases clipped from V and 8 bases from J, the junction kept 12 bases outside the gene matches. This CDR3 comprises 15 residues. This CDR3 is CASTGAGGRRGELFF. CDR3 in DNA: TGTGCCAGCACCGGGGCAGGGGGCCGGAGGGGGGAGCTGTTTTTT.

The CDR3 reads CASSPRRDTPYSNQPQHF. CDR3 sequence (DNA): TGTGCCAGCAGTCCCCGCCGGGACACCCCATATAGCAATCAGCCCCAGCATTTT. The chain couples TRBV27 to TRBJ1-5, with a tentative D call TRBD1 (6 bases). CDR3 size: 18 residues. Trimming shortened V by 5 bases and J by 0 bases, and 20 bases separated the two germline ends. Germline CDR1 reads MNHEY; CDR2 reads SMNVEV (reference sequence).

The chain is built from TRBV5-1 and TRBJ2-2, with D unresolved. Germline lookup yields CDR1 SGHRS and CDR2 YFSETQ. V lost 3 bases and J lost 2, with 14 bases in between. The CDR3 has 16 amino acids. This CDR3 is CASSWLDNGNTGELFF. The CDR3 nucleotides read TGCGCCAGCAGCTGGCTCGACAATGGAAACACCGGGGAGCTGTTTTTT.

This chain links TRBV19 with TRBJ2-4, with 14 bases lining up with TRBD2. CDR3 size: 16 residues. V trimming: 5 bases; J trimming: 9 bases; junction bases outside the gene matches: 9. Per germline, CDR1 LNHDA and CDR2 SQIVND (reference sequence). CDR3: CASSPQTSGGAAIQYF. The CDR3, as DNA: TGTGCCAGTAGTCCCCAGACTAGCGGGGGGGCGGCCATTCAGTACTTC.

This chain uses TRBV7-2 with TRBJ1-1; D is perhaps TRBD1 (6 bases). The V gene lost 5 bases and the J gene lost 11 bases, with 18 bases spanning the gap. The CDR3 is 13 amino acids. Germline V gene lookup returns CDR1 SGHTA and CDR2 FQGNSA. The CDR3 region is CASSRQAYTVAFF. In nucleotides, the CDR3 is TGTGCCAGCAGCCGACAGGCCTACACTGTGGCTTTCTTT.

J is TRBJ1-5 and V is TRBV7-2, with D maybe TRBD1 (6 bases). This CDR3 comprises 15 residues. The ends were cut back, 5 bases at V and 7 bases at J, with 18 bases in the middle. Germline V gene data show CDR1 as SGHTA and CDR2 as FQGNSA. DNA of the CDR3: TGTGCCAGCAGCAAGGTAGGGGGGGCTGGACAGCCCCAGCATTTT. Encoded protein: CASSKVGGAGQPQHF. Supplemented by reference TRBV7-2 and TRBJ1-5, the full variable domain reads GAGVSQSPSNKVTEKGKDVELRCDPISGHTALYWYRQSLGQGLEFLIYFQGNSAPDKSGLPSDRFSAERTGGSVSTLTIQRTQQEDSAVYLCASSKVGGAGQPQHFGDGTRLSIL.

V gene TRBV7-9 combines with J gene TRBJ2-7; 7 bases map to TRBD1. Per the germline V gene, CDR1 is SEHNR and CDR2 is FQNEAQ (reference sequence). The length of the CDR3 is 14 residues. The V segment lost 2 bases and the J segment 0 bases; nucleotides outside the gene matches: 1. CDR3 DNA: TGTGCCAGCAGCTTATCAGGGGGCTCCTACGAGCAGTACTTC. Its translation: CASSLSGGSYEQYF.

This chain links TRBV6-1 with TRBJ2-6; D gene uncertain. The V and J ends lost 1 base and 2 bases respectively, with 6 bases between them. The CDR3 covers 15 residues. In germline, CDR1 is MNHNS, CDR2 SASEGT. Written as DNA, the CDR3 is TGTGCCAGCAGTGAAGGCCAGGCTGGGGCCAACGTCCTGACTTTC. Translation: CASSEGQAGANVLTF.

The V gene is TRBV9, the J gene TRBJ2-6; TRBD1 is a possible D gene (6 bases). The CDR3 length is 16 residues. V dropped 4 bases and J dropped 0 bases, with 11 bases sitting between them. Germline CDR1 is SGDLS and CDR2 is YYNGEE. Here the CDR3 reads CASSSHRDSGANVLTF. The DNA of the CDR3 is TGTGCCAGCAGCTCTCACAGGGACTCTGGGGCCAACGTCCTGACTTTC.

This clone was counted only a few times. The chain links TRBV7-2 to TRBJ1-5, with TRBD1 identical over 7 bases. Germline V gene lookup returns CDR1 SGHTA and CDR2 FQGNSA. The CDR3 is 16 residues long. The V gene end was trimmed by 2 bases and the J gene end by 3 bases; junction bases not matched to a gene: 7. In DNA form, the CDR3 reads TGTGCCAGCAGCTTATTTCCCAGGGGGGACAATCAGCCCCAGCATTTT. Protein product: CASSLFPRGDNQPQHF.

The J gene is TRBJ2-5, the V gene TRBV27, with 13 bases that match TRBD2. With the DNA end fitting TRBJ2-7 better, the J assignment may be wrong. The CDR3 runs to 16 residues. Germline V gene lookup returns CDR1 MNHEY and CDR2 SMNVEV (reference sequence). The CDR3 sequence is CASSLWGTSGVYEQYF. In DNA, the CDR3 is TGTGCCAGCAGTTTATGGGGGACTAGCGGGGTATACGAGCAGTACTTC.

V is TRBV7-9 and J is TRBJ2-7, with 7 bases lining up with TRBD1. The CDR3 spans 14 residues. Germline V gives CDR1 SEHNR, CDR2 FQNEAQ (reference sequence). V dropped 3 bases and J dropped 1; count of bases not matched to a gene: 3. CDR3 loop: CASSLRTGSYEQYF. The CDR3 DNA reads as TGTGCCAGCAGCTTGAGGACAGGTTCCTACGAGCAGTACTTC.